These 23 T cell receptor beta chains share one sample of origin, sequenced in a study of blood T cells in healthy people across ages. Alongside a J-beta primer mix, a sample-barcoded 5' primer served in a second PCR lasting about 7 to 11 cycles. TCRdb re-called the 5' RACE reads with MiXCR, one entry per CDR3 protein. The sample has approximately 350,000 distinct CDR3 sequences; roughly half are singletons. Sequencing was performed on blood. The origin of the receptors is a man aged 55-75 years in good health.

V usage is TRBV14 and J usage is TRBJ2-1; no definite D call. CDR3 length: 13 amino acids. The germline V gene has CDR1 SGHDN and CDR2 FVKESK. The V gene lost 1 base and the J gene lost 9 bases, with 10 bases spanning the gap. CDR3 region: CASSQVGLVEQFF. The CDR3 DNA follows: TGTGCCAGCAGCCAAGTTGGCCTTGTTGAGCAGTTCTTC.

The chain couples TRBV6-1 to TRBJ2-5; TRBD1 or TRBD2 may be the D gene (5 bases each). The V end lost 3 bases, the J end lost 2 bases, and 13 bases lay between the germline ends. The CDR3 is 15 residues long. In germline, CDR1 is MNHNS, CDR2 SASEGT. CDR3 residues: CASSEDGGIQETQYF. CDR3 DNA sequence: TGTGCCAGCAGTGAGGATGGGGGAATTCAAGAGACCCAGTACTTC.

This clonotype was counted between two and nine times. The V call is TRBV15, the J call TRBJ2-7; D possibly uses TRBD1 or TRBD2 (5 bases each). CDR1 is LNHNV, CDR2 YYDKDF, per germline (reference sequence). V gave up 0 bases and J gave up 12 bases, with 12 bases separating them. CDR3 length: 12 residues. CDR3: CATSRDLGERYF. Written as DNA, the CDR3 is TGTGCCACCAGCAGAGATCTGGGGGAACGGTACTTC.

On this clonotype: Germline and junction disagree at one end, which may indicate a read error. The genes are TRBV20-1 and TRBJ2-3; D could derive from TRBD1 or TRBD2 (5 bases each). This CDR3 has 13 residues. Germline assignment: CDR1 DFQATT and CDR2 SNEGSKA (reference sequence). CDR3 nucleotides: TGTAGTGCTAGAGTTGAGGGGCCAGATACGCAGTATTTT. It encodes CSARVEGPDTQYF.

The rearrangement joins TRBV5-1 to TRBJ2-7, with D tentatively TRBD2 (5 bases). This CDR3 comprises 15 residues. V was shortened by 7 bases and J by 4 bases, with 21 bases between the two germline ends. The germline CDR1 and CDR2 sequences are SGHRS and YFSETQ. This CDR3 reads CASGRSGGGGYEQYF. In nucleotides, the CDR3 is TGCGCCAGCGGCCGGAGCGGAGGAGGCGGTTACGAGCAGTACTTC.

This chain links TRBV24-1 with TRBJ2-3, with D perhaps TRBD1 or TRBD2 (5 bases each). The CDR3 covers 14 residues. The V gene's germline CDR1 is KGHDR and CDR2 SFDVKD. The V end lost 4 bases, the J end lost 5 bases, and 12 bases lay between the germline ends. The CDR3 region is CATSDRGAGDTQYF. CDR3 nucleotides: TGTGCCACCAGTGACCGTGGGGCGGGAGATACGCAGTATTTT.

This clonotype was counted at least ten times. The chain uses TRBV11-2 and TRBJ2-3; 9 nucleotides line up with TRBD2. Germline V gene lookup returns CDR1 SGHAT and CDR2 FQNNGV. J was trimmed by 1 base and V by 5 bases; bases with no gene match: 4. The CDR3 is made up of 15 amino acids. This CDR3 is CASSLRGGGTDTQYF. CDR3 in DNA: TGTGCCAGCAGCCTGCGGGGGGGCGGCACAGATACGCAGTATTTT.

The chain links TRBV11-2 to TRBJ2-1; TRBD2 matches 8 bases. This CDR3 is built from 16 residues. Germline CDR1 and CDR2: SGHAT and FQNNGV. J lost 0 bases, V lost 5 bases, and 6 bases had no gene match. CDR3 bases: TGTGCCAGCAGCCCCCGCGGGGGGAGCTCCTACAATGAGCAGTTCTTC. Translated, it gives CASSPRGGSSYNEQFF.

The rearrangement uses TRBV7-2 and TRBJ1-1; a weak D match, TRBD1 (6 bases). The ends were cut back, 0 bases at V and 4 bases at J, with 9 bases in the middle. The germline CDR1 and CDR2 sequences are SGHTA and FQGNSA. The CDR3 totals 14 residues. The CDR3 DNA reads TGTGCCAGCAGCTTAGCCCAGGGGCCCACTGAAGCTTTCTTT. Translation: CASSLAQGPTEAFF.

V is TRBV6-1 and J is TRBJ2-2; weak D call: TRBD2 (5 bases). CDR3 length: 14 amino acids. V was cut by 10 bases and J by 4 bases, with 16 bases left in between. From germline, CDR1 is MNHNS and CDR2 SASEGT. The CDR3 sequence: CATLRPGSTGELFF. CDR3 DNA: TGTGCCACCCTGAGACCTGGGAGCACCGGGGAGCTGTTTTTT.

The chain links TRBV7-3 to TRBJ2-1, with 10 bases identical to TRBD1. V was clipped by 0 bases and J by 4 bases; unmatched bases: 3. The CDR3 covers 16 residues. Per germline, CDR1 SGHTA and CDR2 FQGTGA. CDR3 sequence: CASSLTGQGGYNEQFF. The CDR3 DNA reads TGTGCCAGCAGCTTAACAGGACAGGGGGGGTACAATGAGCAGTTCTTC. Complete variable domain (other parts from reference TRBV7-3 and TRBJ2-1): GAGVSQTPSNKVTEKGKYVELRCDPISGHTALYWYRQSLGQGPEFLIYFQGTGAADDSGLPNDRFFAVRPEGSVSTLKIQRTERGDSAVYLCASSLTGQGGYNEQFFGPGTRLTVL.

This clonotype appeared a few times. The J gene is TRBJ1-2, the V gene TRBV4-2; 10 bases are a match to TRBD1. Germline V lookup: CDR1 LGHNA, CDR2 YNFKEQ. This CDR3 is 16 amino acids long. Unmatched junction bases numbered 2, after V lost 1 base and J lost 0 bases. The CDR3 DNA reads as TGTGCCAGCAGCCAAGCAGGGACAGGGGCTAACTATGGCTACACCTTC. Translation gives CASSQAGTGANYGYTF.

The CDR3 loop reads CASAGTGHHEQYF. In DNA, the CDR3 is TGTGCCAGCGCCGGGACAGGACACCACGAGCAGTACTTC. This chain links TRBV25-1 with TRBJ2-5, with 8 nucleotides matching TRBD1. The J call may be mistaken, given a closer DNA end match to TRBJ2-7. CDR1 and CDR2 from the germline V gene are MGHDK and SYGVNS. The CDR3 contains 13 residues.

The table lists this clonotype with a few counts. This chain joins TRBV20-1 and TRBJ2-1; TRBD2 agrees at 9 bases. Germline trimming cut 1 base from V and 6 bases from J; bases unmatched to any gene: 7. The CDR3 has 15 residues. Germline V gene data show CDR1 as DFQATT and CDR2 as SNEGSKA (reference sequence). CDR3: CSARGGLAKTNEQFF. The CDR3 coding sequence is TGCAGTGCTAGAGGTGGACTAGCGAAGACCAATGAGCAGTTCTTC.

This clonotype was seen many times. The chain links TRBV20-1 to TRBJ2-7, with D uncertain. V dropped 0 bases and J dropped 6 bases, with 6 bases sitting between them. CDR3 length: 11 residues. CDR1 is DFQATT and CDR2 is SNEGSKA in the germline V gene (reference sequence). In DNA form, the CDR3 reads TGCAGTGCTAGAGATCACCCCGAGCAGTACTTC. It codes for CSARDHPEQYF.

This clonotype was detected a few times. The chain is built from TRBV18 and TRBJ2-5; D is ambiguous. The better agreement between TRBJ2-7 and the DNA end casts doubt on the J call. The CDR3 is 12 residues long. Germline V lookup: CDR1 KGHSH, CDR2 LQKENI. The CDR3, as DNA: TGTGCCAGCTCACTACAGTACGACGAGCAGTACTTC. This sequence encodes CASSLQYDEQYF.

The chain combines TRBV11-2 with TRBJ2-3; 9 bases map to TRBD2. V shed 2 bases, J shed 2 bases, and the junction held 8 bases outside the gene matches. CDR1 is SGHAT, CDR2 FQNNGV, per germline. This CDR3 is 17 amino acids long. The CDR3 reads CASSLYPTSGPTDTQYF. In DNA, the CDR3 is TGTGCCAGCAGCTTATACCCAACTAGCGGGCCCACAGATACGCAGTATTTT.

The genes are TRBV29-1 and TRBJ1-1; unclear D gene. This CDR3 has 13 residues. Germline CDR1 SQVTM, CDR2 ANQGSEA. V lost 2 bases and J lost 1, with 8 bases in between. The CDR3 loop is CSVESSRNTEAFF. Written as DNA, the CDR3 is TGCAGCGTTGAATCGTCGAGGAACACTGAAGCTTTCTTT.

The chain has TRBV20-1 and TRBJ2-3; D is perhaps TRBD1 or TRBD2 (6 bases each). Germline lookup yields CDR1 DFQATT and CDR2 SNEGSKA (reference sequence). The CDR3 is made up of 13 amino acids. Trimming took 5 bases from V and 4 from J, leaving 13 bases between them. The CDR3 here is CSADKGGSDTQYF. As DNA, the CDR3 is TGCAGTGCTGACAAGGGGGGCTCAGATACGCAGTATTTT.

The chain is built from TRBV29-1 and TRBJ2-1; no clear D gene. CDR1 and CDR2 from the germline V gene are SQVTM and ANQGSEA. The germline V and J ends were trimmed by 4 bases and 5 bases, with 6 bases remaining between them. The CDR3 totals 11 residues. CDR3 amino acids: CSVVSDNEQFF. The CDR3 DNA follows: TGCAGCGTTGTGTCAGACAATGAGCAGTTCTTC.

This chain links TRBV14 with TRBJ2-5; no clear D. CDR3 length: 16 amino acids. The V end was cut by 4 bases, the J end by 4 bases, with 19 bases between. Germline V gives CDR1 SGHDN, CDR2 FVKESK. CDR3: CASSRFSKGSRETQYF. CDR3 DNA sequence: TGTGCCAGCAGCCGCTTCTCTAAAGGGTCTCGAGAGACCCAGTACTTC. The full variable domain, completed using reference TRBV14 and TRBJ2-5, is EAGVTQFPSHSVIEKGQTVTLRCDPISGHDNLYWYRRVMGKEIKFLLHFVKESKQDESGMPNNRFLAERTGGTYSTLKVQPAELEDSGVYFCASSRFSKGSRETQYFGPGTRLLVL.

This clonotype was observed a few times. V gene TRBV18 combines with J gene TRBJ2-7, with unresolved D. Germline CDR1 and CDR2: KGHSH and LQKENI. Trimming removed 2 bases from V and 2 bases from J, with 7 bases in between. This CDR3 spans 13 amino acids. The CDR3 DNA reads TGTGCCAGCTCACCAGTTGGGACCTACGAGCAGTACTTC. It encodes CASSPVGTYEQYF. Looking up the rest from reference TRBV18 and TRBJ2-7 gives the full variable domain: NAGVMQNPRHLVRRRGQEARLRCSPMKGHSHVYWYRQLPEEGLKFMVYLQKENIIDESGMPKERFSAEFPKEGPSILRIQQVVRGDSAAYFCASSPVGTYEQYFGPGTRLTVT.

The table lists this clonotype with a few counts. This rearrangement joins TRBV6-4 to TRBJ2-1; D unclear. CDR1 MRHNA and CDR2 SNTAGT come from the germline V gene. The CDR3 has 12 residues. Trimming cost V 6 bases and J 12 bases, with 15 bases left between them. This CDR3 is CASSAAGLGQFF. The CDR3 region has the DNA TGTGCCAGCAGCGCTGCTGGCCTAGGGCAGTTCTTC.